This TCR beta chain was observed in a study of T cells in Graves' hyperthyroidism and ophthalmopathy. This clonotype has a count of ten or more. The CDR3 is made up of 13 amino acids. Germline V gene lookup returns CDR1 DFQATT and CDR2 SNEGSKA (reference sequence). V lost 0 bases and J 5 bases, leaving 8 bases between the germline ends. From RNA transcripts, TCR beta CDR3 regions were amplified. In the first-round RT-PCR of the TCR CDR3, the HTBI primer set was used. TCRdb redid the calling of the multiplex PCR reads with MiXCR, one entry per CDR3 protein. The sample lists 300,000 to 450,000 distinct CDR3 sequences, over 11% occurring once.

Material: blood. The chain uses TRBV20-1 and TRBJ2-1; D may be TRBD2 (6 bases). The receptor's source is a woman aged 55 to 70 with Graves' hyperthyroidism. CDR3 bases: TGCAGTGCTAGAGACGGGAGCGACAATGAGCAGTTCTTC. Protein: CSARDGSDNEQFF.